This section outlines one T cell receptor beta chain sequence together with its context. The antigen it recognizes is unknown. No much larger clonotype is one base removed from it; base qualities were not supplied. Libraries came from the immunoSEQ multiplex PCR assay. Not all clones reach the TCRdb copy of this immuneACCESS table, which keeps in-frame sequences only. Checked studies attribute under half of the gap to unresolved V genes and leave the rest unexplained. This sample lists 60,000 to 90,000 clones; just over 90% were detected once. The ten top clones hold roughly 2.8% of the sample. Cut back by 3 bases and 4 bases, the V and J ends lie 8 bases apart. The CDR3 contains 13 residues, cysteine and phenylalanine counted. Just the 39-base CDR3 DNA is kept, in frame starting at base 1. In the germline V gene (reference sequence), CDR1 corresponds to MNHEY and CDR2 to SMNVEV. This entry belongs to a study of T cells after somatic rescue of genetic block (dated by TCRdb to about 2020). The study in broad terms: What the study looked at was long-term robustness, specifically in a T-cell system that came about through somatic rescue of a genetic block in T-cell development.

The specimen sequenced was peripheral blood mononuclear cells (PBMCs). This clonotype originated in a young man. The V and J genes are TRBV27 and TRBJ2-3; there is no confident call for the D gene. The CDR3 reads CASSFVEADTQYF. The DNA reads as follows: TGTGCCAGCAGTTTTGTCGAAGCAGATACGCAGTATTTT.